This record covers a single T cell receptor (beta chain). The antigen remains unidentified. The data belong to a study of PD-L1 blockade in urothelial cancer. Broader study findings: Survival was better when pretreatment blood TCR clonality fell below the median. Tumor-associated TCR clones expanded more in blood at 3 weeks in patients with durable benefit.

Time point of the sample: pretreatment peripheral blood. All patients handed over anywhere from 1 to 8 samples, pretreatment and on-treatment. Libraries were prepared by immunoSEQ multiplex PCR; TCRdb keeps only in-frame clonotypes and omits some of them. The table records 40,000 to 60,000 clones, around four fifths of them present only once. Trimming left V 9 bases short and J 2 bases short, with 13 bases between. The CDR3 is made up of 13 amino acids. Germline V gene data show CDR1 as MNHNS and CDR2 as SASEGT. The TCR comes from a man aged 65-85 years with urothelial cancer. This sequence joins TRBV6-1 and TRBJ1-1; weak D call: TRBD1 (6 bases). The sequencing used PBMCs, collected around atezolizumab (anti-PD-L1) treatment. CDR3 DNA: TGTGCCAGTTTACGGGACACCAACACTGAAGCTTTCTTT. Protein: CASLRDTNTEAFF.